This T cell receptor (beta chain) originates from a study of vaccination and CD4 T cells after COVID-19. Study as a whole: Every participant had a vaccine, which was either BNT162b2 or mRNA-1273, given in two doses.

With respect to this clonotype: Its antigen remains unknown.

Sequence data for DNA of cultured CD4+ T cells were generated by the Oncomine TCR Beta short-read assay. TCRdb redid the calling of the PCR reads with MiXCR, one entry per CDR3 protein. The sample yields about 26,000 distinct CDR3 sequences, around 66% seen once. Treatment of the sample: approximately 11-day PBMC culture with coronavirus spike peptide pools or control peptides (ViraFEST assay). Cultures of PBMCs, approximately 2 million per well, were set up with roughly 9.5 IU/ml IL-2 and approximately 9.4 ug/ml peptide pools. Germline V lookup: CDR1 SNHLY, CDR2 FYNNEI. Trimming at V came to 5 bases and at J to 7 bases, leaving 8 bases not matched to a gene. This CDR3 comprises 14 residues.

This sequence originates from a human donor who had recovered from COVID-19. The chain carries TRBV2 and TRBJ1-3; 7 nucleotides line up with TRBD1. Sequencing input: CD4+ T cells from blood, cultured in vitro. CDR3 DNA sequence: TGTGCCAGCAGTCAAGGAGTAGGGGGCAACACCATATATTTT. Protein product: CASSQGVGGNTIYF.